This T cell receptor beta chain was identified during a study of cytomegalovirus exposure and HLA in healthy donors. About the study: Around 80 million unique TCR sequences came from HLA-typed donors in an early release. Overall study findings and caveats: Some public TCRs appeared in many individuals, while most sequences were rare.

This clone was found a few times. Its specificity is not known. Both 60 Vbeta primers and 13 Jbeta primers went into the PCR. How the authors handled the data: Tens of millions of unique TCR beta chains, about 11 million of them shared, were counted by a later analysis. Sequenced by immunoSEQ multiplex PCR; TCRdb stores in-frame clones only, minus some. V and J calls and clone size are as listed in that table; D and trimming were resolved from the DNA. The data show 120,000 to 150,000 clones, roughly 77% seen once. The clonotype originates from a man aged 40-50 years in good health and CMV-seronegative. Source material: PBMCs.

DNA for the CDR3: TGTGCCAGCAGCTTGCGACCGGTAATGGGCCTTAGACAGGGCCCGAACACTGAAGCTTTCTTT. Translated: CASSLRPVMGLRQGPNTEAFF. The chain is built from TRBV7-8 and TRBJ1-1; 7 nucleotides align to TRBD1. This CDR3 is built from 21 residues. V lost 3 bases to trimming and J lost 1 base; unmatched junction nucleotides: 23. From germline, CDR1 is SGHVS and CDR2 FQNEAQ.